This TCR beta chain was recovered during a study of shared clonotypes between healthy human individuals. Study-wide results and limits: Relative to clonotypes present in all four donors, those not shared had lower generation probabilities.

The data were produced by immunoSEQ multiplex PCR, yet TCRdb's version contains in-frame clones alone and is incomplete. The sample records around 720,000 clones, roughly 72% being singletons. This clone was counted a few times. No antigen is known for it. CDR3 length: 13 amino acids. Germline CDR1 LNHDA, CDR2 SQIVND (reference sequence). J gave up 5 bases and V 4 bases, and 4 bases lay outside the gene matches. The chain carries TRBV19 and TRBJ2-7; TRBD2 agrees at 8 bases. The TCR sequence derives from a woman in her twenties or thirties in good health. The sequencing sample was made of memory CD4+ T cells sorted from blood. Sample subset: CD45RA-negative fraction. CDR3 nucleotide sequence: TGTGCCAGTAGTAAGCGGGAGTTCGACGAGCAGTACTTC. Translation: CASSKREFDEQYF.